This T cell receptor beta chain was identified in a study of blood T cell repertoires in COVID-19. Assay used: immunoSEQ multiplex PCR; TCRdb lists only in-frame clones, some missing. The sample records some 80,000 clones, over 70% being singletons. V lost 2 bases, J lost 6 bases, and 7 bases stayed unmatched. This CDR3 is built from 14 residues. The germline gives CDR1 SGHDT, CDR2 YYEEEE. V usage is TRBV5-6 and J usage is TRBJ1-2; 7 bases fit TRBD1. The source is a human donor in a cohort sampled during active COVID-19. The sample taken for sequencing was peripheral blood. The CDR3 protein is CASSFDRVGDGYTF. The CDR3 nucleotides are TGTGCCAGCAGCTTCGACAGGGTGGGGGATGGCTACACCTTC.